The 15 T cell receptor beta chains given below trace back to one sample, sequenced in a study of response to subunit inactivated influenza vaccine. TCRdb recomputed calls from the RT-PCR reads with MiXCR, one row per CDR3 protein. The table lists 450,000 to 500,000 distinct CDR3 sequences, about a tenth of them singletons, with approximately 12% in the top ten. The specimen comprised PBMCs from blood, sampled more than 35 days after vaccination. The receptors here all came from a man aged 50 to 60 who received an inactivated influenza vaccine.

This clonotype was recorded at least ten times. V usage is TRBV7-2 and J usage is TRBJ2-2, with D unresolved. Trimming took off 0 bases at V and 9 bases at J, with 8 bases between the two ends. The germline V gene has CDR1 SGHTA and CDR2 FQGNSA. There are 13 residues in the CDR3. The CDR3 DNA follows: TGTGCCAGCAGCTTAGCCCAGGTGCGGGAGCTGTTTTTT. Its protein product is CASSLAQVRELFF.

This chain uses TRBV20-1 with TRBJ2-1; weak D call: TRBD1 (5 bases). Germline V lookup: CDR1 DFQATT, CDR2 SNEGSKA (reference sequence). Trimming shortened V by 2 bases and J by 5 bases, and 13 bases separated the two germline ends. This CDR3 region has 14 residues. The CDR3 reads CSARLIDRNNEQFF. CDR3 DNA: TGCAGTGCTAGATTGATCGACAGAAACAATGAGCAGTTCTTC.

This clonotype was seen a handful of times. The chain links TRBV20-1 to TRBJ2-1; 8 nucleotides agree with TRBD2. This CDR3 is 14 amino acids long. CDR1 DFQATT and CDR2 SNEGSKA come from the germline V gene (reference sequence). J lost 2 bases, V lost 5 bases, and 5 bases had no gene match. The CDR3 is CSASSGRPYNEQFF. The CDR3 DNA reads as TGCAGTGCTTCGAGCGGGAGACCCTACAATGAGCAGTTCTTC.

Only a few counts were recorded for this clonotype. The gene calls are TRBV20-1 and TRBJ2-3, with 8 nucleotides matching TRBD2. The CDR3 runs to 14 residues. The V and J ends lost 3 bases and 9 bases, in that order; junction bases with no gene match: 11. In germline, CDR1 is DFQATT, CDR2 SNEGSKA (reference sequence). CDR3 coding DNA: TGCAGTGCTAGTTCCGGGGGGGCAGCAGGAACGCAGTATTTT. It specifies CSASSGGAAGTQYF.

This clonotype was seen only a few times. The chain couples TRBV28 to TRBJ2-1; possibly TRBD1 for D (5 bases). This CDR3 spans 13 amino acids. The germline V gene encodes CDR1 MDHEN and CDR2 SYDVKM. V was clipped by 6 bases and J by 4 bases, with 10 bases between them. The CDR3 DNA reads TGTGCCAGCAGACACGACAGTTACAATGAGCAGTTCTTC. Translating gives CASRHDSYNEQFF. Complete variable domain (other parts from reference TRBV28 and TRBJ2-1): DVKVTQSSRYLVKRTGEKVFLECVQDMDHENMFWYRQDPGLGLRLIYFSYDVKMKEKGDIPEGYSVSREKKERFSLILESASTNQTSMYLCASRHDSYNEQFFGPGTRLTVL.

This chain connects TRBV28 to TRBJ1-4; D perhaps matches TRBD1 (5 bases). The CDR3 extends over 17 amino acids. The V gene lost 4 bases and the J gene lost 4 bases, with 19 bases spanning the gap. CDR1 and CDR2 from the germline V gene are MDHEN and SYDVKM. The CDR3 here is CASSWGLDAILNEKLFF. CDR3 bases: TGTGCCAGCAGTTGGGGGTTGGACGCCATTCTTAATGAAAAACTGTTTTTT.

The V and J genes are TRBV15 and TRBJ2-5; 9 nucleotides match TRBD1. The V gene's germline CDR1 is LNHNV and CDR2 YYDKDF (reference sequence). After removal of 1 base from V and 4 bases from J, the junction contained 7 bases not matched to a gene. CDR3 size: 16 residues. The CDR3 nucleotides read TGTGCCACCAGCAGAGTGGGACAGGGAACAAGAGAGACCCAGTACTTC. This translates into CATSRVGQGTRETQYF.

The gene calls are TRBV15 and TRBJ2-2; the D is unclear. The CDR3 loop spans 15 amino acids. Germline V lookup: CDR1 LNHNV, CDR2 YYDKDF (reference sequence). V was cut by 4 bases and J by 6 bases, with 15 bases left in between. CDR3 nucleotide sequence: TGTGCCACCAGCACAGATTCGACGGGTGCCGGGGAGCTGTTTTTT. Amino acid sequence: CATSTDSTGAGELFF. Full variable domain (missing parts from reference TRBV15 and TRBJ2-2): DAMVIQNPRYQVTQFGKPVTLSCSQTLNHNVMYWYQQKSSQAPKLLFHYYDKDFNNEADTPDNFQSRRPNTSFCFLDIRSPGLGDTAMYLCATSTDSTGAGELFFGEGSRLTVL.

The gene calls are TRBV27 and TRBJ1-5; no reliable D call. This CDR3 is built from 17 residues. Trimming took off 6 bases at V and 1 base at J, with 19 bases between the two ends. The germline CDR1 and CDR2 sequences are MNHEY and SMNVEV (reference sequence). The CDR3 nucleotides are TGTGCCAGCAGGTTACGGGGTGGTGATTCGAGCAATCAGCCCCAGCATTTT. Amino acids: CASRLRGGDSSNQPQHF.

This clonotype has a count of ten or more. This sequence joins TRBV20-1 and TRBJ2-5, with D unclear. Germline V gene sequence: CDR1 DFQATT, CDR2 SNEGSKA (reference sequence). V lost 5 bases, J lost 5 bases, and 9 bases lay in between. The CDR3 totals 11 residues. CDR3 nucleotides: TGCAGTGCTCGCCTTTGGGAGACCCAGTACTTC. It translates to CSARLWETQYF.

This chain uses TRBV7-9 with TRBJ1-5; no clear D. Trimming took 6 bases from V and 6 from J, leaving 9 bases between them. This CDR3 comprises 12 residues. Germline loops: CDR1 SEHNR, CDR2 FQNEAQ (reference sequence). In DNA form, the CDR3 reads TGTGCCAGCAGTTCCGGTTCTCAGCCCCAGCATTTT. Translated, it gives CASSSGSQPQHF.

There are a few counts of this clonotype. The chain employs TRBV2 and TRBJ2-2; 9 bases match TRBD1. The CDR3 sequence is 15 residues long. The V and J ends lost 5 bases and 3 bases, in that order; junction bases with no gene match: 4. Germline lookup yields CDR1 SNHLY and CDR2 FYNNEI. The CDR3 spells CASSNRGLDTGELFF. CDR3 nucleotide sequence: TGTGCCAGCAGTAACAGGGGGCTCGACACCGGGGAGCTGTTTTTT.

This clonotype appeared a few times. The CDR3, as DNA: TGCGCCAGCGACGCCGGACAGGGTGTAGAGCAGTACTTC. The encoded protein is CASDAGQGVEQYF. V usage is TRBV5-1 and J usage is TRBJ2-7, with 8 bases that match TRBD1. Germline V gene sequence: CDR1 SGHRS, CDR2 YFSETQ. CDR3 size: 13 residues. V was pared by 7 bases and J by 7 bases, with 10 bases of the junction left unmatched.

The chain links TRBV7-9 to TRBJ2-1; D call uncertain. The CDR3 consists of 16 residues. Trimming shortened V by 5 bases and J by 2 bases, and 16 bases separated the two germline ends. CDR1 and CDR2 (germline): SEHNR, FQNEAQ (reference sequence). The CDR3 coding sequence is TGTGCCAGCAGCCAACCCCCCCAGCTAACCTACAATGAGCAGTTCTTC. This translates into CASSQPPQLTYNEQFF.

V gene TRBV20-1 combines with J gene TRBJ2-2; 9 bases are shared with TRBD1. V shed 4 bases and J 3 bases; nucleotides not matched to a gene: 3. Per the germline V gene, CDR1 is DFQATT and CDR2 is SNEGSKA (reference sequence). This CDR3 spans 14 amino acids. This chain's CDR3 is CSATQGADTGELFF. In DNA, the CDR3 is TGCAGTGCTACACAGGGGGCCGACACCGGGGAGCTGTTTTTT.